These 22 T cell receptor beta chains came from one sample sequenced in a study of shared clonotypes between healthy human individuals. Sequenced by immunoSEQ multiplex PCR; TCRdb stores in-frame clones only, minus some. The sample has 2 million to 2.5 million clones; 90% to 95% are singletons. The naive CD8 subset, CD45RO-negative cells positively selected for CCR7, excluded terminally differentiated effector memory CD45RA+ cells. The sample taken for sequencing was naive CD8+ T cells from PBMCs. The origin of the receptors is a young man in good health. Some clones in this sample may be carry-over from other donors' samples.

The rearrangement joins TRBV4-1 to TRBJ2-7, with 8 bases matching TRBD1. Germline CDR1 is MGHRA and CDR2 is YSYEKL. The V and J ends lost 4 bases and 7 bases, in that order; junction bases with no gene match: 12. The CDR3 contains 15 residues. The CDR3 spells CASSLKAQGAWEQYF. The CDR3 bases are TGCGCCAGCAGCCTAAAAGCGCAGGGGGCTTGGGAGCAGTACTTC.

The chain recombines TRBV6-5 with TRBJ1-3, with 8 nucleotides matching TRBD1. Trimming cost V 6 bases and J 1 base; bases outside gene matches: 5. Germline CDR1 reads MNHEY; CDR2 reads SVGAGI. The CDR3 has 15 residues. This chain's CDR3 is CASSPTGVSGNTIYF. Written as DNA, the CDR3 is TGTGCCAGCAGCCCGACAGGGGTTTCTGGAAACACCATATATTTT.

The chain employs TRBV6-1 and TRBJ2-1; TRBD1 matches 7 bases. Germline CDR1 reads MNHNS; CDR2 reads SASEGT. CDR3 length: 11 residues. CDR3 sequence: CAEGGPNEQFF. DNA for the CDR3: TGTGCAGAAGGGGGCCCCAATGAGCAGTTCTTC.

On this clone: This same CDR3 is encoded by further DNA sequences in the sample. V usage is TRBV7-9 and J usage is TRBJ1-1, with D possibly matching TRBD1 (5 bases). CDR3 size: 12 residues. Germline CDR1 is SEHNR and CDR2 is FQNEAQ (reference sequence). V lost 1 base and J 11 bases, leaving 11 bases between the germline ends. This chain's CDR3 is CASSLGGTGAFF. In DNA, the CDR3 is TGTGCCAGCAGCTTAGGGGGGACCGGGGCTTTCTTT.

J is TRBJ2-7 and V is TRBV6-5, with D unclear. Trimming shortened V by 7 bases and J by 0 bases, and 13 bases separated the two germline ends. The CDR3 extends over 14 amino acids. The germline V gene has CDR1 MNHEY and CDR2 SVGAGI. The CDR3 spells CASKDHGYSYEQYF. The CDR3 DNA follows: TGTGCCAGCAAGGATCACGGTTACTCCTACGAGCAGTACTTC.

The chain joins TRBV7-8 to TRBJ2-1; 9 bases agree with TRBD2. The junction had 4 bases not matched to a gene; V was cut back by 1 base and J by 6 bases. This CDR3 spans 15 amino acids. The V gene's germline CDR1 is SGHVS and CDR2 FQNEAQ. In DNA form, the CDR3 reads TGTGCCAGCAGCTTAGAGGCTAGCGGGACCAATGAGCAGTTCTTC. Translated, it gives CASSLEASGTNEQFF. Using reference TRBV7-8 and TRBJ2-1 for the parts outside the CDR3, the full variable domain is GAGVSQSPRYKVAKRGQDVALRCDPISGHVSLFWYQQALGQGPEFLTYFQNEAQLDKSGLPSDRFFAERPEGSVSTLKIQRTQQEDSAVYLCASSLEASGTNEQFFGPGTRLTVL.

This clone was found once. V and J are TRBV6-1 and TRBJ2-3, with 9 bases lining up with TRBD1. In germline, CDR1 is MNHNS, CDR2 SASEGT. V trimming: 9 bases; J trimming: 5 bases; junction bases outside the gene matches: 12. The CDR3 consists of 15 residues. The CDR3 reads CARALGQGSLDTQYF. The CDR3, as DNA: TGTGCCAGGGCTTTAGGACAGGGGTCGTTAGATACGCAGTATTTT.

Concerning this clone itself: Additional DNA sequences in this sample encode the identical CDR3. The rearrangement links TRBV29-1 to TRBJ2-1, with 7 nucleotides matching TRBD2. Germline assignment: CDR1 SQVTM and CDR2 ANQGSEA. This CDR3 region has 14 residues. The ends lost 3 bases at V and 3 bases at J; junction bases unmatched: 5. The CDR3 here is CSVEWTRDYNEQFF. The CDR3, as DNA: TGCAGCGTTGAGTGGACTAGGGACTACAATGAGCAGTTCTTC.

The chain is built from TRBV27 and TRBJ2-1; 7 bases are a match to TRBD1. Trimming took 6 bases from V and 4 from J; bases not matched to a gene: 9. In germline, CDR1 is MNHEY, CDR2 SMNVEV (reference sequence). This CDR3 is 15 amino acids long. The CDR3 loop reads CASRDRDREYNEQFF. In nucleotides, the CDR3 is TGTGCCAGCAGGGATCGAGACAGGGAATACAATGAGCAGTTCTTC.

The chain employs TRBV7-8 and TRBJ1-4; a possible D gene is TRBD1 (5 bases). Germline CDR1 and CDR2: SGHVS and FQNEAQ. The V end was cut by 2 bases, the J end by 7 bases, with 14 bases between. This CDR3 is built from 15 residues. The CDR3 DNA follows: TGTGCCAGCAGCTTAAACAGGTTTCTTCGTGAAAAACTGTTTTTT. Translating it yields CASSLNRFLREKLFF. Complete variable domain (other parts from reference TRBV7-8 and TRBJ1-4): GAGVSQSPRYKVAKRGQDVALRCDPISGHVSLFWYQQALGQGPEFLTYFQNEAQLDKSGLPSDRFFAERPEGSVSTLKIQRTQQEDSAVYLCASSLNRFLREKLFFGSGTQLSVL.

This clone has just one count. The chain uses TRBV6-5 and TRBJ2-7, with no clear D. CDR3 length: 15 amino acids. The V end lost 0 bases, the J end lost 2 bases, and 11 bases lay between the germline ends. The V gene's germline CDR1 is MNHEY and CDR2 SVGAGI. This chain's CDR3 is CASSYSILLAYEQYF. In DNA form, the CDR3 reads TGTGCCAGCAGTTACTCGATTCTGCTAGCCTACGAGCAGTACTTC.

The genes are TRBV27 and TRBJ2-5; 8 nucleotides line up with TRBD1. CDR1 and CDR2 from the germline V gene are MNHEY and SMNVEV (reference sequence). The junction had 5 bases not matched to a gene; V was cut back by 4 bases and J by 4 bases. The CDR3 is 14 amino acids. DNA of the CDR3: TGTGCCAGCAGTTCCTTCAGGGGGCGAGAGACCCAGTACTTC. This gives the protein CASSSFRGRETQYF.

The chain is built from TRBV28 and TRBJ2-1; D remains ambiguous. The ends were cut back, 2 bases at V and 6 bases at J, with 11 bases in the middle. The CDR3 has 14 amino acids. Germline V gene sequence: CDR1 MDHEN, CDR2 SYDVKM. In nucleotides, the CDR3 is TGTGCCAGCAGTTTAGTGCGGCAGACCAATGAGCAGTTCTTC. Translated, it gives CASSLVRQTNEQFF.

This rearrangement joins TRBV2 to TRBJ2-1, with 8 positions matching TRBD2. J was trimmed by 1 base and V by 6 bases; bases with no gene match: 8. The CDR3 extends over 16 amino acids. Germline CDR1 is SNHLY and CDR2 is FYNNEI. The CDR3 DNA reads as TGTGCCAGCAGGGGGCGCAGCGGGAGATCCTACAATGAGCAGTTCTTC. Amino acid sequence: CASRGRSGRSYNEQFF. The whole variable domain, remainder taken from reference TRBV2 and TRBJ2-1, is EPEVTQTPSHQVTQMGQEVILRCVPISNHLYFYWYRQILGQKVEFLVSFYNNEISEKSEIFDDQFSVERPDGSNFTLKIRSTKLEDSAMYFCASRGRSGRSYNEQFFGPGTRLTVL.

J is TRBJ2-5 and V is TRBV7-9; possible D gene TRBD2, 5 bases. The CDR3 has 13 residues. Between the trimmed V and J ends, which lost 6 bases and 0 bases, there was a span of 8 bases. Germline V gives CDR1 SEHNR, CDR2 FQNEAQ (reference sequence). The CDR3 region has the DNA TGTGCCAGCAGGGGAGCAGACCAAGAGACCCAGTACTTC. It is translated as CASRGADQETQYF. The full variable domain, its missing parts supplied by reference TRBV7-9 and TRBJ2-5, is DTGVSQNPRHKITKRGQNVTFRCDPISEHNRLYWYRQTLGQGPEFLTYFQNEAQLEKSRLLSDRFSAERPKGSFSTLEIQRTEQGDSAMYLCASRGADQETQYFGPGTRLLVL.

The rearrangement links TRBV7-9 to TRBJ2-2; no clear D. The germline V gene encodes CDR1 SEHNR and CDR2 FQNEAQ (reference sequence). The CDR3 consists of 12 residues. V gave up 7 bases and J gave up 7 bases, with 10 bases separating them. This chain's CDR3 is CASTGGDGELFF. CDR3 sequence (DNA): TGTGCCAGCACTGGTGGGGACGGGGAGCTGTTTTTT.

The genes are TRBV7-9 and TRBJ2-1, with 9 bases aligning to TRBD1. J was trimmed by 7 bases and V by 7 bases; bases with no gene match: 14. The germline CDR1 and CDR2 sequences are SEHNR and FQNEAQ (reference sequence). This CDR3 contains 16 residues. The CDR3 loop reads CASTIPLGQGRNEQFF. CDR3 DNA: TGTGCCAGCACCATTCCCCTCGGACAGGGGCGGAATGAGCAGTTCTTC. Together with reference TRBV7-9 and TRBJ2-1, the CDR3 gives the full variable domain: DTGVSQNPRHKITKRGQNVTFRCDPISEHNRLYWYRQTLGQGPEFLTYFQNEAQLEKSRLLSDRFSAERPKGSFSTLEIQRTEQGDSAMYLCASTIPLGQGRNEQFFGPGTRLTVL.

Only one count was recorded for this clone. The J gene is TRBJ2-3, the V gene TRBV29-1; TRBD2 agrees at 7 bases. CDR3 length: 17 residues. V was clipped by 4 bases and J by 0 bases; unmatched bases: 13. Germline V lookup: CDR1 SQVTM, CDR2 ANQGSEA. The DNA of the CDR3 is TGCAGCGTTGTTTCTAGCGGACACCGCTCTAGCACAGATACGCAGTATTTT. Translated, it gives CSVVSSGHRSSTDTQYF.

This rearrangement joins TRBV4-2 to TRBJ2-7; 13 nucleotides line up with TRBD2. This CDR3 spans 18 amino acids. Germline values: CDR1 LGHNA, CDR2 YNFKEQ. Trimming at V came to 3 bases and at J to 2 bases, leaving 10 bases not matched to a gene. DNA of the CDR3: TGTGCCAGCAGCCAGCCAAATCTGACTAGCGGGAGGCCCTACGAGCAGTACTTC. Its protein is CASSQPNLTSGRPYEQYF.

The V call is TRBV7-6, the J call TRBJ1-1, with TRBD1 identical over 12 bases. V lost 3 bases, J lost 5 bases, and 4 bases stayed unmatched. This CDR3 region has 15 residues. Per germline, CDR1 SGHVS and CDR2 FNYEAQ. The DNA for the CDR3 is TGTGCCAGCAGCTTGGGACAGGGGGCGCGTACTGAAGCTTTCTTT. This encodes CASSLGQGARTEAFF.

CDR3: CASSPHLEQFF. The CDR3 nucleotides are TGTGCCAGCAGTCCCCACCTTGAGCAGTTCTTC. The V gene is TRBV28, the J gene TRBJ2-1, with D hard to call. Between the trimmed V and J ends, which lost 5 bases and 9 bases, there was a span of 8 bases. This CDR3 region has 11 residues. CDR1 and CDR2 (germline): MDHEN, SYDVKM.

This clone was recorded only once. The chain employs TRBV28 and TRBJ1-2; 9 positions agree with TRBD1. The V gene's germline CDR1 is MDHEN and CDR2 SYDVKM. This CDR3 contains 18 residues. V trimming: 5 bases; J trimming: 6 bases; junction bases outside the gene matches: 19. The CDR3 sequence is CASSTPGTGQFWPDGYTF. The CDR3 DNA reads as TGTGCCAGCAGTACCCCCGGGACAGGGCAATTCTGGCCCGATGGCTACACCTTC.